Included here is one TCR beta chain sequence, with context. The data originate from a study of blood T cell repertoires in COVID-19. Study-wide context: Samples representing acute and convalescent COVID-19 were sourced from the United States, Italy and Spain.

There are 15 residues in the CDR3. The germline gives CDR1 PRHDT, CDR2 FYEKMQ (reference sequence). Trimming pared 5 bases from V and 4 bases from J, leaving 14 bases between. The method was immunoSEQ multiplex PCR; TCRdb's version includes in-frame clones alone and lacks a portion of them. This sample has around 170,000 clones, with around 84% found just once. Sequencing used peripheral blood. This clonotype was sampled from a man aged 50-60 years with active or convalescent COVID-19. The rearrangement links TRBV13 to TRBJ2-2; perhaps TRBD2 as D (6 bases). CDR3 region: CASSQELAGTGELFF. The CDR3 nucleotides read TGTGCCAGCAGCCAAGAACTAGCTGGCACCGGGGAGCTGTTTTTT.